The rows below give T cell receptor beta chains drawn from one sample of a study of T cells in Graves' hyperthyroidism and ophthalmopathy. TCRdb re-analysed the multiplex PCR reads in MiXCR, keeping a single row per CDR3 protein. The table records hundreds of thousands of distinct CDR3 sequences, around 21% of them present only once. The sequenced sample consisted of blood. These receptors were taken from a man younger than 45 with Graves' ophthalmopathy. The CDR3 runs from the conserved cysteine through the conserved F or W. The D gene is left open where the match is weak. Size is stated for part of the rows, as once, few or many counts, or as a class when the clone is expanded.

V gene	clone size	D gene	J gene	CDR3 DNA	CDR3 protein
TRBV4-2	.	TRBD1	TRBJ1-5	TGTGCCAGCAGCCAAGGTACAGGGGCGAGGAATCAGCCCCAGCATTTT	CASSQGTGARNQPQHF
TRBV20-1	many	.	TRBJ1-5	TGCAGTGCCCCCAACAGGGTAGATCAGCCCCAGCATTTT	CSAPNRVDQPQHF
TRBV12-3/TRBV12-4	many	.	TRBJ1-2	TGTGCCAGCAGTTTGGACCACCTTGCTTCGAGTGGCTACACCTTC	CASSLDHLASSGYTF
TRBV20-1	.	.	TRBJ2-7	TGCAGTGCTAGCGGGGCAGGACGGAACTCCTACGAGCAGTACTTC	CSASGAGRNSYEQYF
TRBV15	.	.	TRBJ1-4	TGTGCCACCAGCAGAGATGCGGGCCTGGGTGAAAAACTGTTTTTT	CATSRDAGLGEKLFF
TRBV7-6	.	.	TRBJ2-5	TGTGCCAGCAGCTCGAGGGAAGGACTGAATTCTCAAGAGACCCAGTACTTC	CASSSREGLNSQETQYF
TRBV7-9	many	.	TRBJ2-7	TGTGCCAGCAGCTGGCTGACAGGTACCTACGAGCAGTACTTC	CASSWLTGTYEQYF
TRBV7-2	many	.	TRBJ2-2	TGTGCCAGCACCCTAGGGGCGGGGAACACCGGGGAGCTGTTTTTT	CASTLGAGNTGELFF
TRBV5-1	.	TRBD1	TRBJ1-3	TGCGCCAGCAGCTTGGGTGGACAGGAGGGGTACACCATATATTTT	CASSLGGQEGYTIYF
TRBV5-1	many	.	TRBJ2-1	TGCGCCAGCAGCTTGGTTGGGGCGGGTGAGCAGTTCTTC	CASSLVGAGEQFF
TRBV5-1	few	.	TRBJ2-2	TGCGCCAGCAGCTTCCGGATAGCGAACACCGGGGAGCTGTTTTTT	CASSFRIANTGELFF
TRBV7-9	.	.	TRBJ1-2	TGTGCCAGCAGCTTAGCGTGGGGGAACTATGGCTACACCTTC	CASSLAWGNYGYTF
TRBV28	.	.	TRBJ1-5	TGTGCCAGCAGGGGGGTTTCTGTGCAGCCCCAGCATTTT	CASRGVSVQPQHF